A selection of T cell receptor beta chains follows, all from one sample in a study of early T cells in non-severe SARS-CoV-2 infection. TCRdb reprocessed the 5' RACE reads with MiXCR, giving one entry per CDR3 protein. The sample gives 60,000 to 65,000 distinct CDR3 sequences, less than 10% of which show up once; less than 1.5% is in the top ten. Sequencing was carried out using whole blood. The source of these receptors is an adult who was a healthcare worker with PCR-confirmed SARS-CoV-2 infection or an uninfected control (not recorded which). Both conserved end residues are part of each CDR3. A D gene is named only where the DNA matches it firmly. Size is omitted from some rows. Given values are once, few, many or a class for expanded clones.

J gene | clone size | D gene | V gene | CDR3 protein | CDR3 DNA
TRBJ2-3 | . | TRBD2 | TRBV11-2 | CASSLDIAGGRDTQYF | TGTGCCAGCAGCCTCGACATAGCGGGGGGGCGGGATACGCAGTATTTT
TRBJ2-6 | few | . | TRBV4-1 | CASSGRGQLGAGANVLTF | TGCGCCAGCAGCGGGCGAGGACAGCTCGGGGCTGGGGCCAACGTCCTGACTTTC
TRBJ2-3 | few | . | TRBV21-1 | CASSARTGNRGTDTQYF | TGTGCCAGCAGCGCACGGACGGGGAACAGAGGCACAGATACGCAGTATTTT
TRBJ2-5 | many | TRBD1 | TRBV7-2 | CASSSRQGAKTQYF | TGTGCCAGCAGCTCCCGACAGGGGGCAAAGACCCAGTACTTC
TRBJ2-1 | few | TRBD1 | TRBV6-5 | CASSLDRGRNNEQFF | TGTGCCAGCAGCCTGGACAGGGGAAGGAACAATGAGCAGTTCTTC
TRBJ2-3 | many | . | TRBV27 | CASSFGGSDTQYF | TGTGCCAGCAGTTTTGGGGGTTCAGATACGCAGTATTTT
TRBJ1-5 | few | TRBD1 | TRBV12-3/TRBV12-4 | CASSRTGDGDQPQHF | TGTGCCAGCAGTAGGACAGGGGACGGGGACCAGCCCCAGCATTTT
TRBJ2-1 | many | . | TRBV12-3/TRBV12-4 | CASSFIAGLNNEQFF | TGTGCCAGCAGTTTTATCGCAGGGTTGAACAATGAGCAGTTCTTC
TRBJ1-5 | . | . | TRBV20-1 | CSARADSNQPQHF | TGCAGTGCTAGAGCGGACAGCAATCAGCCCCAGCATTTT
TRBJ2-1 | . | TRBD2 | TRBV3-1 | CASSQDLLAGSSYNEQFF | TGTGCCAGCAGCCAAGATCTACTAGCGGGGAGCTCCTACAATGAGCAGTTCTTC
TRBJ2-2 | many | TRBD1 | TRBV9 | CASSDRGRDTGELFF | TGTGCCAGCAGCGACAGGGGGCGAGACACCGGGGAGCTGTTTTTT
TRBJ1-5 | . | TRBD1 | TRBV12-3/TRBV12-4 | CASTAGQGKDQPQHF | TGTGCCAGCACCGCCGGACAGGGCAAAGATCAGCCCCAGCATTTT
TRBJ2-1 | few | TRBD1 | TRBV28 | CASNGQGAYNEQFF | TGTGCCAGCAACGGGCAGGGGGCCTACAATGAGCAGTTCTTC
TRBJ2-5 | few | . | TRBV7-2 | CASSGMLETQYF | TGTGCCAGCAGCGGTATGCTAGAGACCCAGTACTTC
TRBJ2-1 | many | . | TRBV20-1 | CSARDYRDPDNEQFF | TGCAGTGCTAGAGATTACCGGGACCCTGACAATGAGCAGTTCTTC
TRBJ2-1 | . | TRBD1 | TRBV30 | CAWSVGQGSDEQFF | TGTGCCTGGAGTGTCGGACAGGGCTCCGATGAGCAGTTCTTC
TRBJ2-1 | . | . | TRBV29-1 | CSVIGSTTRNEQFF | TGCAGCGTGATCGGGAGTACTACTAGAAATGAGCAGTTCTTC
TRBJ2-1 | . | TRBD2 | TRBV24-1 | CATSDPSGGYEQFF | TGTGCCACCAGTGATCCCTCGGGGGGTTATGAGCAGTTCTTC
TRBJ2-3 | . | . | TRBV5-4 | CASSLRSAGQTDTQYF | TGTGCCAGCAGCTTGAGGTCGGCGGGGCAGACGGATACGCAGTATTTT
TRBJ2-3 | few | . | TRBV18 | CASSLQFADTQYF | TGTGCCAGCTCACTACAATTCGCAGATACGCAGTATTTT
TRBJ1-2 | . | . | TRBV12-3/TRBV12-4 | CASGYLGGTNYGYTF | TGTGCCAGCGGGTATCTTGGGGGTACTAACTATGGCTACACCTTC
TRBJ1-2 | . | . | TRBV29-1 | CSVGGFIGTSGYTF | TGCAGCGTTGGCGGGTTTATAGGGACTAGTGGCTACACCTTC
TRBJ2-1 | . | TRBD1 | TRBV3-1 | CASSQTGTVTDNEQFF | TGTGCCAGCAGCCAAACCGGGACAGTGACAGACAATGAGCAGTTCTTC
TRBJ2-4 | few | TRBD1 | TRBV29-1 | CSAGPGTGGPKNIQYF | TGCAGCGCAGGTCCGGGCACAGGGGGGCCCAAAAACATTCAGTACTTC
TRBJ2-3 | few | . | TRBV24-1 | CATSDLKLQTDTQYF | TGTGCCACCAGTGATTTAAAACTGCAAACAGATACGCAGTATTTT
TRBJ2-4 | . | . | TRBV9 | CASSPQSTGAKNIQYF | TGTGCCAGCAGCCCCCAATCCACTGGGGCCAAAAACATTCAGTACTTC
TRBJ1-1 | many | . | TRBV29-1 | CSAALSVTDTEAFF | TGCAGCGCTGCCTTAAGTGTCACCGACACTGAAGCTTTCTTT
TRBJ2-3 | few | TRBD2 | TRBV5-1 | CASSTGLAGPNTDTQYF | TGCGCCAGCAGCACGGGACTAGCGGGGCCCAACACAGATACGCAGTATTTT
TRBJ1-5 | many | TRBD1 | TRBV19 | CASSVGTVYSNQPQHF | TGTGCCAGTAGTGTCGGGACAGTTTATAGCAATCAGCCCCAGCATTTT
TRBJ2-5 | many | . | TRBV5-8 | CASSRGGWAETQYF | TGTGCCAGCAGTAGGGGGGGCTGGGCGGAGACCCAGTACTTC
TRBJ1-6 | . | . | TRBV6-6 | CASSQLEGGSPLHF | TGTGCCAGCAGCCAACTTGAGGGCGGTTCACCCCTCCACTTT
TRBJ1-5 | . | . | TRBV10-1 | CASPYSATNSNQPQHF | TGCGCCAGTCCCTATTCCGCCACTAATAGCAATCAGCCCCAGCATTTT
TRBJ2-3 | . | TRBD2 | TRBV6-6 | CASSSWTSSDTQYF | TGTGCCAGCAGTTCCTGGACTAGTTCAGATACGCAGTATTTT
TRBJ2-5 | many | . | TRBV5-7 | CASLRSGPDTFGETQYF | TGTGCCAGCTTGCGGTCGGGACCAGACACGTTCGGAGAGACCCAGTACTTC
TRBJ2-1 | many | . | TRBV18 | CASSPDSSYNEQFF | TGTGCCAGCTCGCCCGACAGCTCCTACAATGAGCAGTTCTTC
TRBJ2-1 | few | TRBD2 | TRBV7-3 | CASSSGTNTEQFF | TGTGCCAGCAGCTCCGGGACTAACACTGAGCAGTTCTTC
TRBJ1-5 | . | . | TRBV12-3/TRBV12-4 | CASSLGQHQPQHF | TGTGCCAGCAGTTTGGGGCAACACCAGCCCCAGCATTTT
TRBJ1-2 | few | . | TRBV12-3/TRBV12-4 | CASSNYGYTF | TGTGCCAGCAGTAACTATGGCTACACCTTC
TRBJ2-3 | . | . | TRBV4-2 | CASSQTFKTRTDTQYF | TGTGCCAGCAGCCAGACCTTCAAAACGCGCACAGATACGCAGTATTTT
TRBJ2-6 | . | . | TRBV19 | CASSDHLPFSSGANVLTF | TGTGCCAGTAGTGACCACCTACCTTTCAGCTCTGGGGCCAACGTCCTGACTTTC
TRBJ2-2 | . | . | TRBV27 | CASSPLGQSTGELFF | TGTGCCAGCAGTCCCCTCGGACAGAGCACCGGGGAGCTGTTTTTT
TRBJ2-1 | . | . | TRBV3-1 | CASSQVDNEQFF | TGTGCCAGCAGCCAAGTCGACAATGAGCAGTTCTTC
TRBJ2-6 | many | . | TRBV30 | CAWSRQVLVSGANVLTF | TGTGCCTGGAGCAGACAGGTCCTAGTCTCTGGGGCCAACGTCCTGACTTTC
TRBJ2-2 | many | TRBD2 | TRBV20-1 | CSASPSGGSNTGELFF | TGCAGTGCTAGTCCCAGCGGGGGTTCGAACACCGGGGAGCTGTTTTTT
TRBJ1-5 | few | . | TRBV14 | CASSQGLEPQHF | TGTGCCAGCAGCCAAGGGCTTGAGCCCCAGCATTTT
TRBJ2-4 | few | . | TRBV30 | CAWSVDGVRAKNIQYF | TGTGCCTGGAGTGTAGATGGAGTACGAGCCAAAAACATTCAGTACTTC
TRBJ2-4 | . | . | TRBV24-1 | CATSEGVRDIQYF | TGTGCCACCAGTGAGGGGGTCAGAGACATTCAGTACTTC
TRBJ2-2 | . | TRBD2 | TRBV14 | CASSPLGGSTGELFF | TGTGCCAGCAGCCCGTTGGGGGGGAGCACCGGGGAGCTGTTTTTT
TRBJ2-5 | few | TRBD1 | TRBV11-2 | CASSTSGTGETQYF | TGTGCCAGCAGTACCTCCGGGACAGGCGAGACCCAGTACTTC
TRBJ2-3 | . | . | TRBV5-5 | CASSLQQEPTDTQYF | TGTGCCAGCAGCTTGCAGCAGGAACCTACAGATACGCAGTATTTT
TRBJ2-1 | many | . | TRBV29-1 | CSGRLQDPSSYNEQFF | TGCAGCGGCCGTCTACAGGACCCGAGCTCCTACAATGAGCAGTTCTTC
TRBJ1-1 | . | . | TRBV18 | CASSPSIRRTEAFF | TGTGCCAGCTCACCATCAATCCGGAGGACTGAAGCTTTCTTT
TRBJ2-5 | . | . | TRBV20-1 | CSARALQETQYF | TGCAGTGCTAGGGCCCTCCAAGAGACCCAGTACTTC
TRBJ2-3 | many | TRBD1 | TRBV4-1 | CASRPPGQGTDTQYF | TGCGCCAGCAGACCACCGGGACAGGGCACAGATACGCAGTATTTT
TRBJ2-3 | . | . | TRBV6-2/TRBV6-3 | CASSYGGTTRDTQYF | TGTGCCAGCAGTTACGGCGGAACTACCCGAGATACGCAGTATTTT